This TCR beta chain was sequenced in a study of cytomegalovirus exposure and HLA in healthy donors. Study background: Earlier, fewer than 130 million unique TCR beta sequences were recovered from some 200 million T cells by an analysis.

PCR amplification relied on 60 Vbeta primers (plus 13 Jbeta primers). The repertoire was sequenced with immunoSEQ multiplex PCR; TCRdb's copy has only in-frame clones and lacks some. This sample has some 84,000 clones, with around four fifths found just once. Concerning this clone itself: No antigen is known for it.

CDR3 size: 16 residues. Deletions cut 3 bases from V and 7 bases from J, with 19 bases between. The germline gives CDR1 LGHNA, CDR2 YSLEER. Findings and limits, study-wide: Analyses of presence/absence relied on an assumption of roughly uniform sequencing depth across donors. The only immune exposure information that was available was CMV serostatus. Earlier findings revealed that most TCR beta V segments proved productive either about 87% or about 30% of the time.

The chain carries TRBV4-3 and TRBJ2-1; a possible D gene is TRBD1 (8 bases). The sample consisted of PBMCs. This clonotype originated in a boy between 10 and 17 years old in good health and CMV-seronegative. CDR3 residues: CASSQGRQGRGNEQFF. CDR3 DNA sequence: TGCGCCAGCAGCCAGGGTCGACAGGGGAGGGGGAATGAGCAGTTCTTC.